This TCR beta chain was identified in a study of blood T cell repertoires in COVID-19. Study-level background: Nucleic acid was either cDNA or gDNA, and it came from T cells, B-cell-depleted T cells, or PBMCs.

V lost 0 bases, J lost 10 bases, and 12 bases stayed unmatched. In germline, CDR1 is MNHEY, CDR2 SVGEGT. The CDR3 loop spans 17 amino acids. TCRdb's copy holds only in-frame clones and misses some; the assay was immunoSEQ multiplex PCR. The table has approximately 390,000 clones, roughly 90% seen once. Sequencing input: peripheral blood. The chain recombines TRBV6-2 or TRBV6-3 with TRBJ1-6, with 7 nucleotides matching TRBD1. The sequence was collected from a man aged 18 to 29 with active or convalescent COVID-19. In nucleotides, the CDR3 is TGTGCCAGCAGTTACTCGATCATCGACAGGGCCTACTCACCCCTCCACTTT. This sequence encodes CASSYSIIDRAYSPLHF.